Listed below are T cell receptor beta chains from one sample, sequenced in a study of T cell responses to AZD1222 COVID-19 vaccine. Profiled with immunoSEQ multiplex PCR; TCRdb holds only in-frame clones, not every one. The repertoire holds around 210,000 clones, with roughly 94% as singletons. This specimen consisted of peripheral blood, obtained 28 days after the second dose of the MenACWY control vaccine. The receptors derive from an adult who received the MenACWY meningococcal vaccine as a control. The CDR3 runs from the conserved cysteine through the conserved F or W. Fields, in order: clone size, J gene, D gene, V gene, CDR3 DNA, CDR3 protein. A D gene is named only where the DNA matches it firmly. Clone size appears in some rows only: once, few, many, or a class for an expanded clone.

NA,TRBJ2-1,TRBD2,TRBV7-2,TGTGCCAGCTGCCGGGGGGGACTAGGCTACAATGAGCAGTTCTTC,CASCRGGLGYNEQFF
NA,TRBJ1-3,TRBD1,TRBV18,TGTGCCAGCTCTACAGGGGGACACTCTGGAAACACCATATATTTT,CASSTGGHSGNTIYF
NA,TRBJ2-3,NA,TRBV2,TGTGCCAGCAGTGTGGGCATATCCACAGATACGCAGTATTTT,CASSVGISTDTQYF
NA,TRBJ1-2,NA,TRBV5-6,TGTGCCAGCAGCTTGGCCGTCTCGGGGTTTGGCTACACCTTC,CASSLAVSGFGYTF
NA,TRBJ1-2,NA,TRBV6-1,TGTGCCAGCAGTGAAGCGGCCCGGGGCCTCACCTTC,CASSEAARGLTF
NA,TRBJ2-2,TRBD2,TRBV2,TGTGCCAGCGAGGCTAGCGGGAACACCGGGGAGCTGTTTTTT,CASEASGNTGELFF
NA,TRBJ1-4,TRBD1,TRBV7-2,TGTGCCAGCAGCTTAACGACAGGGGCGCGGGAAAAACTGTTTTTT,CASSLTTGAREKLFF
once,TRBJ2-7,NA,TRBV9,TGTGCCAGCAGCGTCACAGACACCTACGAGCAGTACTTC,CASSVTDTYEQYF
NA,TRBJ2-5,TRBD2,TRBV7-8,TGTGCCAGCAGCCCGGACGGACTAGCGGCCTCCGGGAGAGAGACCCAGTACTTC,CASSPDGLAASGRETQYF
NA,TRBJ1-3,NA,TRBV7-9,TGTGCCAGCAGCTCGAAAACCAGGGTATCTGGAAACACCATATATTTT,CASSSKTRVSGNTIYF
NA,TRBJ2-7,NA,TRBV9,TGTGCCAGCAGCGCGGGGTACGAGCAGTACTTC,CASSAGYEQYF
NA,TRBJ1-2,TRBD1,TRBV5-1,TGCGCCAGCAGCAACGACCCGGGACAGAGGGCGATTGGGGGCTACACCTTC,CASSNDPGQRAIGGYTF
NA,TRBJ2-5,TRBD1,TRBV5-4,TGTGCCAGCAGCTCACCGGCAGGGGGAGAGACCCAGTACTTC,CASSSPAGGETQYF
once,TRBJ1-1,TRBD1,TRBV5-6,TGTGCCAGCAGCAAGGGGGCCGGGGACACTGAAGCTTTCTTT,CASSKGAGDTEAFF
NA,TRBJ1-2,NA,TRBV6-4,TGTGCCAGCAGTGCGCGGGAGGGGTATGGCTACACCTTC,CASSAREGYGYTF
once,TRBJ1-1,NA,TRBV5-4,TGTGCCAGCAGCTTCGGACAGACGAACACTGAAGCTTTCTTT,CASSFGQTNTEAFF
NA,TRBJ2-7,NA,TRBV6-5,TGTGCCAGCAGTCCCGGGGGACAGAACCCCTACGAGCAGTACTTC,CASSPGGQNPYEQYF
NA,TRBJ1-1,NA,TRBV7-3,TGTGCCAGCAGGGACCAAGGAGACACTGAAGCTTTCTTT,CASRDQGDTEAFF
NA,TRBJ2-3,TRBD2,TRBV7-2,TGTGCCAGCAGCTTAGGTGGCCTAGCGGGGGATACGCAGTATTTT,CASSLGGLAGDTQYF
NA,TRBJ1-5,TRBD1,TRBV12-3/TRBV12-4,TGTGCCAGTAAGACAGGGCCAGGTCAGCCCCAGCATTTT,CASKTGPGQPQHF
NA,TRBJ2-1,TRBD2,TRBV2,TGTGCCAGCAGTGAACGGGGGGGGTCGGACAATGAGCAGTTCTTC,CASSERGGSDNEQFF
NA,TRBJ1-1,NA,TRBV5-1,TGCGCCAGCAGCTTGGACAGGGTGGACACTGAAGCTTTCTTT,CASSLDRVDTEAFF
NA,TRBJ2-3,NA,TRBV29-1,TGCAGCGTTGAAGAAGCCACCGGTTGGGGTACGCAGTATTTT,CSVEEATGWGTQYF
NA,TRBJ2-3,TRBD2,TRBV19,TGTGCCAGTAGTATCTTCAACGCGGGGGCAGATACGCAGTATTTT,CASSIFNAGADTQYF
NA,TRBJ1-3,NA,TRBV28,TGTGCCAGCAGTCTCAACCAGGCTCGAGGGGACACCATATATTTT,CASSLNQARGDTIYF
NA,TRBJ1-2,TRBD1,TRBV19,TGTGCCAGTAAGGTGACAGGGAACTATGGCTACACCTTC,CASKVTGNYGYTF